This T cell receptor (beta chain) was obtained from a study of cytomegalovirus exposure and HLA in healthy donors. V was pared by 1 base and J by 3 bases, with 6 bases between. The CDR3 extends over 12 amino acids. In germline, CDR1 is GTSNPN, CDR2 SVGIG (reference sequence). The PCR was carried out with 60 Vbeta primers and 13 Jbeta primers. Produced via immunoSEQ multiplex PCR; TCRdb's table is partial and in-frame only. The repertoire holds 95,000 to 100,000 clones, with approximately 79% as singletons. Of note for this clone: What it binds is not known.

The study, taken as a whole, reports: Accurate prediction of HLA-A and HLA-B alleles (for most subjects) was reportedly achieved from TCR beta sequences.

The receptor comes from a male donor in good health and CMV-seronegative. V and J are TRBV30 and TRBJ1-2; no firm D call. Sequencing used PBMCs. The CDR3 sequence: CAWSAIHYGYTF. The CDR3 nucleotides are TGTGCCTGGAGTGCAATCCACTATGGCTACACCTTC.